Presented here are 26 T cell receptor beta chains from one specimen sequenced in a study of blood T cell repertoires in COVID-19. TCRdb's copy holds only in-frame clones and misses some; the assay was immunoSEQ multiplex PCR. The sample comprises approximately 250,000 clones, around 90% of which are singletons, and over 2.5% rests with the top ten. The sequencing input was PBMCs or T cells enriched from blood (not recorded which). The receptors derive from a woman aged 40 to 50 who had been exposed to COVID-19.

The chain combines TRBV7-9 with TRBJ1-2, with D unresolved. V shed 5 bases and J shed 7 bases, with 11 bases lying between them. The CDR3 spans 12 residues. Germline V gives CDR1 SEHNR, CDR2 FQNEAQ (reference sequence). CDR3 sequence reads: CASSPIAGGYTF. CDR3 coding DNA: TGTGCCAGCAGCCCCATTGCGGGTGGCTACACCTTC.

The genes are TRBV6-2 or TRBV6-3 and TRBJ1-4; D gene uncertain. V was shortened by 5 bases and J by 0 bases, with 13 bases between the two germline ends. Germline assignment: CDR1 MNHEY and CDR2 SVGEGT. The CDR3 is 16 amino acids. The CDR3, as DNA: TGTGCCAGCAGTACGGGAGAGCTTTCAACTAATGAAAAACTGTTTTTT. Amino acid sequence: CASSTGELSTNEKLFF.

The chain links TRBV14 to TRBJ1-4; 8 bases map to TRBD1. The CDR3 runs to 16 residues. Germline assignment: CDR1 SGHDN and CDR2 FVKESK. Trimming at V came to 4 bases and at J to 3 bases, leaving 7 bases not matched to a gene. As DNA, the CDR3 is TGTGCCAGCAGCCCCACACCGGGACAGGCTAATGAAAAACTGTTTTTT. Protein: CASSPTPGQANEKLFF.

The rearrangement uses TRBV6-2 or TRBV6-3 and TRBJ2-1; TRBD2 matches 11 bases. V was pared by 0 bases and J by 15 bases, with 7 bases of the junction left unmatched. The CDR3 length is 14 residues. Germline V gene sequence: CDR1 MNHEY, CDR2 SVGEGT. CDR3 amino acids: CASSYSLAGGYPFF. The CDR3 region has the DNA TGTGCCAGCAGTTACTCCCTAGCGGGAGGTTATCCGTTCTTC.

As concerns this clone: Other DNA sequences in the same sample also yield this CDR3. This chain joins TRBV3-1 (or the pseudogene TRBV3-2) and TRBJ2-6, with D possibly matching TRBD2 (5 bases). The CDR3 is made up of 16 amino acids. CDR1 LGHDT and CDR2 YNNKEL come from the germline V gene (reference sequence). The V gene lost 1 base and the J gene lost 1 base, with 8 bases spanning the gap. The DNA for the CDR3 is TGTGCCAGCAGCCAAGGGAGAGGGTCTGGGGCCAACGTCCTGACTTTC. Protein sequence: CASSQGRGSGANVLTF.

The chain is built from TRBV19 and TRBJ1-1, with no clear D. V lost 3 bases to trimming and J lost 4 bases, with 12 bases between them. Per the germline V gene, CDR1 is LNHDA and CDR2 is SQIVND (reference sequence). The CDR3 runs to 14 residues. As DNA, the CDR3 is TGTGCCAGTAGTATTTCGGGGTTGGGCACTGAAGCTTTCTTT. Its translation: CASSISGLGTEAFF. The whole variable domain, remainder taken from reference TRBV19 and TRBJ1-1, is DGGITQSPKYLFRKEGQNVTLSCEQNLNHDAMYWYRQDPGQGLRLIYYSQIVNDFQKGDIAEGYSVSREKKESFPLTVTSAQKNPTAFYLCASSISGLGTEAFFGQGTRLTVV.

In DNA form, the CDR3 reads TGTGCCAGCAGCTTTCTAGGGGTTGTGAACACTGAAGCTTTCTTT. Its protein is CASSFLGVVNTEAFF. V usage is TRBV27 and J usage is TRBJ1-1, with D perhaps matching TRBD1 (5 bases). In germline, CDR1 is MNHEY, CDR2 SMNVEV (reference sequence). The CDR3 contains 15 residues. Deletions cut 6 bases from V and 0 bases from J, with 14 bases between.

The chain carries TRBV9 and TRBJ1-6; TRBD1 matches at 7 bases. The CDR3 sequence is 15 residues long. Germline-derived CDR1 and CDR2 are SGDLS and YYNGEE. Losses at the gene ends were 3 bases for V and 1 base for J; bases not matched to a gene: 1. The CDR3 DNA is TGTGCCAGCAGCGAGACAGGGTCCTATAATTCACCCCTCCACTTT. It yields the protein CASSETGSYNSPLHF.

The chain employs TRBV5-6 and TRBJ1-2; D unresolved. Per germline, CDR1 SGHDT and CDR2 YYEEEE. There are 16 residues in the CDR3. V lost 0 bases to trimming and J lost 8 bases, with 20 bases between them. This CDR3 reads CASSLAGVAGFSGYTF. In DNA form, the CDR3 reads TGTGCCAGCAGCTTGGCCGGGGTTGCGGGGTTCAGCGGCTACACCTTC.

V usage is TRBV7-2 and J usage is TRBJ1-3, with D possibly TRBD1 on 5 matching bases. Germline V CDR1 and CDR2: SGHTA, FQGNSA. Trimming cost V 1 base and J 0 bases, with 13 bases left between them. CDR3 length equals 17 residues. The CDR3 protein is CASSLEGTPYSGNTIYF. In nucleotides, the CDR3 is TGTGCCAGCAGCTTAGAGGGGACTCCTTACTCTGGAAACACCATATATTTT. The full variable domain, its missing parts supplied by reference TRBV7-2 and TRBJ1-3, is GAGVSQSPSNKVTEKGKDVELRCDPISGHTALYWYRQSLGQGLEFLIYFQGNSAPDKSGLPSDRFSAERTGGSVSTLTIQRTQQEDSAVYLCASSLEGTPYSGNTIYFGEGSWLTVV.

This chain uses TRBV9 with TRBJ1-6; 7 nucleotides line up with TRBD1. The CDR3 is 15 residues long. Per germline, CDR1 SGDLS and CDR2 YYNGEE. The ends lost 0 bases at V and 8 bases at J; junction bases unmatched: 5. CDR3 bases: TGTGCCAGCAGCGTAGCCCAGGGGGTCGATTCACCCCTCCACTTT. Its protein is CASSVAQGVDSPLHF.

The genes are TRBV6-2 or TRBV6-3 and TRBJ2-1; TRBD2 matches 11 bases. Germline CDR1 reads MNHEY; CDR2 reads SVGEGT. The CDR3 loop spans 15 amino acids. Trimming took 6 bases from V and 7 from J; bases not matched to a gene: 8. CDR3 sequence: CASSRSASGRNEQFF. As DNA, the CDR3 is TGTGCCAGCAGCCGTTCGGCTAGCGGGAGGAATGAGCAGTTCTTC.

The chain recombines TRBV3-1 (or the pseudogene TRBV3-2) with TRBJ2-5, with TRBD2 matching over 9 bases. V dropped 2 bases and J dropped 5; count of bases not matched to a gene: 9. Germline-derived CDR1 and CDR2 are LGHDT and YNNKEL (reference sequence). There are 16 residues in the CDR3. The CDR3 DNA reads as TGTGCCAGCAGCCAAAGGAGCGGGGGGCGCAGCGAGACCCAGTACTTC. Its translation is CASSQRSGGRSETQYF.

This clone has only a few counts. The chain is built from TRBV19 and TRBJ2-5; D possibly corresponds to TRBD1 (6 bases). V was pared by 4 bases and J by 5 bases, with 14 bases between. Germline loops: CDR1 LNHDA, CDR2 SQIVND (reference sequence). The CDR3 sequence is 14 residues long. The CDR3 bases are TGTGCCAGTAGTACTGCGGACAGTCAGGAGACCCAGTACTTC. This translates into CASSTADSQETQYF. Full variable domain (remainder filled in from reference TRBV19 and TRBJ2-5): DGGITQSPKYLFRKEGQNVTLSCEQNLNHDAMYWYRQDPGQGLRLIYYSQIVNDFQKGDIAEGYSVSREKKESFPLTVTSAQKNPTAFYLCASSTADSQETQYFGPGTRLLVL.

The chain carries TRBV6-6 and TRBJ1-2; 11 bases are a match to TRBD1. After removal of 6 bases from V and 3 bases from J, the junction contained 6 bases not matched to a gene. Per the germline V gene, CDR1 is MNHNY and CDR2 is SVGAGI (reference sequence). This CDR3 region has 15 residues. CDR3 region: CASRPGTGGDYGYTF. The DNA for the CDR3 is TGTGCCAGCAGACCCGGGACAGGGGGGGACTATGGCTACACCTTC.

The CDR3 loop reads CATRTGGFNSPLHF. CDR3 nucleotide sequence: TGTGCCACCCGGACAGGGGGTTTCAATTCACCCCTCCACTTT. The V gene is TRBV28, the J gene TRBJ1-6; 10 bases align to TRBD1. This CDR3 has 14 amino acids. In germline, CDR1 is MDHEN, CDR2 SYDVKM. The J segment lost 7 bases and the V segment lost 10 bases, leaving 7 bases of the junction unmatched.

The rearrangement uses TRBV6-2 or TRBV6-3 and TRBJ1-3; TRBD1 agrees at 7 bases. The germline V gene has CDR1 MNHEY and CDR2 SVGEGT. The J segment lost 4 bases and the V segment lost 6 bases, leaving 6 bases of the junction unmatched. The CDR3 is made up of 14 amino acids. The CDR3 sequence is CASSRTGFGNTIYF. In DNA, the CDR3 is TGTGCCAGCAGCCGGACAGGCTTCGGAAACACCATATATTTT.

The V call is TRBV4-2, the J call TRBJ2-3; TRBD2 might be the D (6 bases). Trimming cost V 0 bases and J 1 base, with 11 bases left between them. The CDR3 sequence is 16 residues long. From germline, CDR1 is LGHNA and CDR2 YNFKEQ. In DNA form, the CDR3 reads TGTGCCAGCAGCCAAGATTGGCGGGGAGGCACAGATACGCAGTATTTT. This gives the protein CASSQDWRGGTDTQYF.

The chain links TRBV12-3 or TRBV12-4 to TRBJ1-6; 7 bases match TRBD1. There are 13 residues in the CDR3. V shed 3 bases and J 10 bases; nucleotides not matched to a gene: 3. CDR3 sequence reads: CASSFPGGSPLHF. CDR3 DNA sequence: TGTGCCAGCAGTTTCCCAGGGGGGTCACCCCTCCACTTT.

The table lists this clone with many counts. The V and J genes are TRBV6-2 or TRBV6-3 and TRBJ2-7, with D possibly being TRBD1 (5 bases). Germline CDR1 MNHEY, CDR2 SVGEGT. V was shortened by 5 bases and J by 5 bases, with 16 bases between the two germline ends. The CDR3 is 14 residues long. The CDR3 protein is CASSPTGYIDEQYV. In DNA form, the CDR3 reads TGTGCCAGCAGTCCCACAGGCTATATCGACGAGCAGTACGTC.

This chain links TRBV28 with TRBJ2-5; 7 bases agree with TRBD2. The CDR3 covers 15 residues. From germline, CDR1 is MDHEN and CDR2 SYDVKM. J gave up 5 bases and V 7 bases, and 13 bases lay outside the gene matches. The CDR3 region has the DNA TGTGCCAGCACCCCCGGAGTAGCGGGTTCTGAGACCCAGTACTTC. Amino acids: CASTPGVAGSETQYF.

This chain uses TRBV3-1 (or the pseudogene TRBV3-2) with TRBJ2-7, with TRBD1 as a possible D gene (5 bases). Trimming took 4 bases from V and 2 from J, leaving 12 bases between them. The CDR3 spans 14 residues. The germline V gene encodes CDR1 LGHDT and CDR2 YNNKEL (reference sequence). The CDR3 protein is CASSPWGRAYEQYF. CDR3 nucleotide sequence: TGTGCCAGCAGCCCTTGGGGCAGAGCCTACGAGCAGTACTTC.

The genes are TRBV7-2 and TRBJ1-5, with 8 bases matching TRBD1. The ends lost 1 base at V and 4 bases at J; junction bases unmatched: 3. The CDR3 extends over 15 amino acids. Germline V gene data show CDR1 as SGHTA and CDR2 as FQGNSA. CDR3 DNA sequence: TGTGCCAGCAGCTTAGAGACAGGGGCGAATCAGCCCCAGCATTTT. Translated, it gives CASSLETGANQPQHF.

The chain uses TRBV7-3 and TRBJ1-2; D might be TRBD1 (6 bases). CDR3 size: 13 residues. Germline loops: CDR1 SGHTA, CDR2 FQGTGA. The ends were cut back, 11 bases at V and 1 base at J, with 14 bases in the middle. CDR3 coding DNA: TGTGCCTGGCCTCAGGACAGTAACTATGGCTACACCTTC. This codes for CAWPQDSNYGYTF.

The rearrangement uses TRBV5-4 and TRBJ2-7; the D gene is possibly TRBD1 (5 bases). This CDR3 comprises 13 residues. Per the germline V gene, CDR1 is SGHNT and CDR2 is YYREEE (reference sequence). V was shortened by 0 bases and J by 3 bases, with 7 bases between the two germline ends. The CDR3 spells CASSLDRSYEQYV. Here the CDR3 DNA reads TGTGCCAGCAGCTTGGACAGGAGCTACGAGCAGTACGTC.

The J gene is TRBJ1-2, the V gene TRBV19; TRBD1 matches 8 bases. CDR1 LNHDA and CDR2 SQIVND come from the germline V gene (reference sequence). The CDR3 runs 14 residues. After removal of 3 bases from V and 2 bases from J, the junction contained 2 bases not matched to a gene. The CDR3 DNA is TGTGCCAGTAGTATCAGGGACAGGAACTATGGCTACACCTTC. It encodes CASSIRDRNYGYTF.